This T cell receptor (beta chain) was retrieved from a study of T-cell memory formation after mild COVID-19. The wider study: TCR clusters mostly belonged to single donors.

TCRdb analysed the 5' RACE reads with MiXCR anew, one entry per CDR3 protein. The sample includes hundreds of thousands of distinct CDR3 sequences, 20% of them seen just once. Turning to this clonotype: Its antigen is currently unknown.

The germline gives CDR1 SGHKS, CDR2 YYEKEE (reference sequence). Trimming took 1 base from V and 4 from J; bases not matched to a gene: 3. The CDR3 is 14 residues long. Study-level results: Contracting clones from day 15 to 85 showed balanced CD4/CD8; later expanders favored CD4+.

Sequencing was carried out using PBMCs or a T cell subset sorted from them (not recorded which). The V call is TRBV5-5, the J call TRBJ2-7, with 9 bases aligning to TRBD1. The TCR originated in an adult woman who had mild COVID-19 (a few samples of this study predate the infection). Cell type and time point are not known. Here the CDR3 reads CASSLPQGAYEQYF. CDR3 DNA: TGTGCCAGCAGCTTGCCACAGGGGGCTTACGAGCAGTACTTC.